A selection of T cell receptor beta chains follows, all from one sample in a study of blood T cell repertoires in COVID-19. Sequencing was performed with immunoSEQ multiplex PCR; in TCRdb, only in-frame clones are kept and a portion is missing. The table has 250,000 to 400,000 clones, around 90% seen once. What was sequenced was peripheral blood. The receptor source for this set is a woman in her twenties or thirties with COVID-19, enrolled during active disease. Each CDR3 is given with its conserved first and last residue. Fields, in order: CDR3 protein, CDR3 DNA, V gene, clone size, J gene, D gene. The D gene is left open where the match is weak. The size entry is marked missing in some rows and otherwise reads once, few, many or a size class.

CDR3aa: CASSTGQGSEQYF; CDR3nt: TGTGCCAGTAGTACCGGACAGGGGAGCGAGCAGTACTTC; v_gene: TRBV19; abundance: NA; j_gene: TRBJ2-7; d_gene: TRBD1
CDR3aa: CASSPSRAGANVLTF; CDR3nt: TGTGCCAGCAGCCCCTCGAGAGCAGGGGCCAACGTCCTGACTTTC; v_gene: TRBV6-5; abundance: NA; j_gene: TRBJ2-6; d_gene: NA
CDR3aa: CASSSTSYEQYF; CDR3nt: TGTGCCAGCAGTTCAACTAGCTACGAGCAGTACTTC; v_gene: TRBV28; abundance: NA; j_gene: TRBJ2-7; d_gene: NA
CDR3aa: CASSARRIETGGFF; CDR3nt: TGTGCCAGCAGCGCAAGGCGAATAGAGACAGGGGGGTTCTTC; v_gene: TRBV7-2; abundance: NA; j_gene: TRBJ2-7; d_gene: TRBD1
CDR3aa: CASRMDRVGNTIYF; CDR3nt: TGTGCCAGCAGGATGGACAGGGTTGGAAACACCATATATTTT; v_gene: TRBV2; abundance: once; j_gene: TRBJ1-3; d_gene: TRBD1
CDR3aa: CSARVGMEAFF; CDR3nt: TGCAGTGCTAGAGTCGGGATGGAAGCTTTCTTT; v_gene: TRBV20-1; abundance: NA; j_gene: TRBJ1-1; d_gene: NA
CDR3aa: CASSPILTGGTEAFF; CDR3nt: TGTGCCAGCAGCCCAATACTAACAGGGGGCACTGAAGCTTTCTTT; v_gene: TRBV9; abundance: NA; j_gene: TRBJ1-1; d_gene: TRBD1
CDR3aa: CAWMPKDRGDYGYTF; CDR3nt: TGTGCCTGGATGCCCAAGGACAGGGGGGACTATGGCTACACCTTC; v_gene: TRBV30; abundance: NA; j_gene: TRBJ1-2; d_gene: TRBD1
CDR3aa: CASSMDSLNSPLHF; CDR3nt: TGTGCCAGCAGTATGGACAGCCTAAATTCACCCCTCCACTTT; v_gene: TRBV27; abundance: NA; j_gene: TRBJ1-6; d_gene: NA
CDR3aa: CASSLGGGGETQYF; CDR3nt: TGTGCCAGCAGTTTAGGTGGCGGGGGGGAGACCCAGTACTTC; v_gene: TRBV28; abundance: NA; j_gene: TRBJ2-5; d_gene: TRBD2
CDR3aa: CASSLNDRATDTQYF; CDR3nt: TGTGCCAGCAGCCTCAATGACAGGGCCACAGATACGCAGTATTTT; v_gene: TRBV13; abundance: NA; j_gene: TRBJ2-3; d_gene: TRBD1
CDR3aa: CASRSRDRFHSGNTIYF; CDR3nt: TGTGCCAGCAGGTCCCGGGACAGGTTTCACTCTGGAAACACCATATATTTT; v_gene: TRBV28; abundance: NA; j_gene: TRBJ1-3; d_gene: TRBD1
CDR3aa: CASSLRGAGEKLFF; CDR3nt: TGCGCCAGCAGCTTGCGGGGGGCAGGGGAAAAACTGTTTTTT; v_gene: TRBV5-1; abundance: NA; j_gene: TRBJ1-4; d_gene: NA
CDR3aa: CASSVNLGDIYGYTF; CDR3nt: TGTGCCAGCAGCGTAAATCTAGGGGACATCTATGGCTACACCTTC; v_gene: TRBV9; abundance: NA; j_gene: TRBJ1-2; d_gene: NA
CDR3aa: CASSPYGKYEQYF; CDR3nt: TGTGCCAGCTCCCCTTACGGGAAGTACGAGCAGTACTTC; v_gene: TRBV18; abundance: once; j_gene: TRBJ2-7; d_gene: NA
CDR3aa: CASGEQVSPLHF; CDR3nt: TGTGCCAGCGGTGAACAGGTTTCACCCCTCCACTTT; v_gene: TRBV25-1; abundance: NA; j_gene: TRBJ1-6; d_gene: NA
CDR3aa: CASSLGGGASTDTQYF; CDR3nt: TGTGCCAGCAGCTTAGGCGGCGGGGCTAGCACAGATACGCAGTATTTT; v_gene: TRBV7-2; abundance: NA; j_gene: TRBJ2-3; d_gene: NA
CDR3aa: CASSLEAGGPHEQYF; CDR3nt: TGCGCCAGCAGCTTGGAAGCGGGAGGGCCCCACGAGCAGTACTTC; v_gene: TRBV5-1; abundance: NA; j_gene: TRBJ2-7; d_gene: TRBD2